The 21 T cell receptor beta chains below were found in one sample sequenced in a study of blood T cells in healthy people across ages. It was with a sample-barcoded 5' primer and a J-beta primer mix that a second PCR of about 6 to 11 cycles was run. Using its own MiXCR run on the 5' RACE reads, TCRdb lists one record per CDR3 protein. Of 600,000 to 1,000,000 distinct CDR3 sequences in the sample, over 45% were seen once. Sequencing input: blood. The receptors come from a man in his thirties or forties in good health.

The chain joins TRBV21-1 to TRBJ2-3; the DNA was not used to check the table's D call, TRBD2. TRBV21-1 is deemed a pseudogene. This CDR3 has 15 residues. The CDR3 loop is CASSKARLAGDTQYF. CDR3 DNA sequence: TGTGCCAGCAGCAAAGCGCGACTAGCAGGCGATACGCAGTATTTT.

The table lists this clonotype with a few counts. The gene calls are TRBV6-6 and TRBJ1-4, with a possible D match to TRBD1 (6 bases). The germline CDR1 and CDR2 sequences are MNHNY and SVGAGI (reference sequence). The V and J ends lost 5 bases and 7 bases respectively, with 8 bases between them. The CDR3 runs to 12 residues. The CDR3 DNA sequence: TGTGCCAGCAGTCGACAGGCTGAAAAACTGTTTTTT. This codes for CASSRQAEKLFF.

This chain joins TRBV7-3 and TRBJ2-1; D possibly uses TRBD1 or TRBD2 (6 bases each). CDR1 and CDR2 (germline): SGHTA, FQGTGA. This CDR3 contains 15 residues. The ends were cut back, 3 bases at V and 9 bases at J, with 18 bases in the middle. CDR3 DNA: TGTGCCAGCAGCTTGGGGGCGGGGACCGCCCGTGAGCAGTTCTTC. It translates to CASSLGAGTAREQFF.

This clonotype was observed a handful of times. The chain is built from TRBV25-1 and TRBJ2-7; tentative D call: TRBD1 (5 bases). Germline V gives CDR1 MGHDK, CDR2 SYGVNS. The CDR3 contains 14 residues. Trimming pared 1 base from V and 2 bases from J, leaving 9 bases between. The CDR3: CASSESGYAYEQYF. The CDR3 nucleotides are TGTGCCAGCAGTGAATCAGGGTATGCCTACGAGCAGTACTTC.

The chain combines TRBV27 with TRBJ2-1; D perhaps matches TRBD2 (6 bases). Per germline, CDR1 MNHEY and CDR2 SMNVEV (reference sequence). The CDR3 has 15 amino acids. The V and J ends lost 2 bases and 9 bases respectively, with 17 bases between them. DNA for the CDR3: TGTGCCAGCAGTTTACGGGACTGGGCCCGCGGTGAGCAGTTCTTC. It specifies CASSLRDWARGEQFF.

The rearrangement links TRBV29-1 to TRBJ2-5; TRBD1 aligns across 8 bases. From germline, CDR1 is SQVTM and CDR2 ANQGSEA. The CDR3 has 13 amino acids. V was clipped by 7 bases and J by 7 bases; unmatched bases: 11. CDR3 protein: CSGIQGVGGTQYF. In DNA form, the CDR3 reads TGCAGCGGAATACAGGGGGTTGGAGGGACCCAGTACTTC.

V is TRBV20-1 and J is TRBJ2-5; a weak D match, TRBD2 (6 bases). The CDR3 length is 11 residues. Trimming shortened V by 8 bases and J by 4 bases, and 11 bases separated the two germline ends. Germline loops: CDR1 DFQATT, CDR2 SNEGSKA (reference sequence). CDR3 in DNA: TGCAGTATCAAGGGAGGAGAGACCCAGTACTTC. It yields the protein CSIKGGETQYF.

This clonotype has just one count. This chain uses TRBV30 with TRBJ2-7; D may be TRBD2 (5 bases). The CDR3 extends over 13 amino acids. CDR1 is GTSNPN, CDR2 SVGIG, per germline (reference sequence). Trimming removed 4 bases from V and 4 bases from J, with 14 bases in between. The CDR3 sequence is CAWNRGSEYEQYF. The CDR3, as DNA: TGTGCCTGGAATCGAGGGTCGGAGTACGAGCAGTACTTC.

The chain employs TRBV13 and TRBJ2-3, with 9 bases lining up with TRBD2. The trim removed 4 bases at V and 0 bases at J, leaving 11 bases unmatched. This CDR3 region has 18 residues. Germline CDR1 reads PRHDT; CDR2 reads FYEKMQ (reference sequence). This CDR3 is CASSSIAGVEGSTDTQYF. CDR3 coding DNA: TGTGCCAGCAGCTCGATAGCGGGAGTAGAGGGGAGCACAGATACGCAGTATTTT.

In DNA form, the CDR3 reads TGTGCCGGCCTTCTGTGGGGCGGGGGGATCCAAGAGACCCAGTACTTC. This gives the protein CAGLLWGGGIQETQYF. The genes are TRBV2 and TRBJ2-5, with 8 bases that match TRBD2. The CDR3 totals 16 residues. The V segment lost 11 bases and the J segment 1 base; nucleotides outside the gene matches: 15. The V gene's germline CDR1 is SNHLY and CDR2 FYNNEI. The full variable domain, with the rest looked up from reference TRBV2 and TRBJ2-5, is EPEVTQTPSHQVTQMGQEVILRCVPISNHLYFYWYRQILGQKVEFLVSFYNNEISEKSEIFDDQFSVERPDGSNFTLKIRSTKLEDSAMYFCAGLLWGGGIQETQYFGPGTRLLVL.

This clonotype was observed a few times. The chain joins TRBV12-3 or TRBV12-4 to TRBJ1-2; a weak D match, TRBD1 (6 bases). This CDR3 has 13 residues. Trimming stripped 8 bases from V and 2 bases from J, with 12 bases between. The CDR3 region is CASGPGHNYGYTF. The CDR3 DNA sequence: TGTGCCAGCGGTCCGGGACACAACTATGGCTACACCTTC.

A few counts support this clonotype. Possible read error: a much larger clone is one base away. In DNA, the CDR3 is TGTGCCAGCATTGGGTCCTACGAGCAGTACTTC. Its protein product is CASIGSYEQYF. This chain joins TRBV7-9 and TRBJ2-7; D uncertain. The CDR3 runs to 11 residues. Trimming shortened V by 7 bases and J by 1 base, and 5 bases separated the two germline ends. Germline CDR1 is SEHNR and CDR2 is FQNEAQ (reference sequence).

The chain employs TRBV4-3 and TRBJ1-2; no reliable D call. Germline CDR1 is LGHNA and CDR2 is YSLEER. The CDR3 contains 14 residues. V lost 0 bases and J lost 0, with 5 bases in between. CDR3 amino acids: CASSQDSANYGYTF. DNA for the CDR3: TGCGCCAGCAGCCAAGATAGCGCTAACTATGGCTACACCTTC.

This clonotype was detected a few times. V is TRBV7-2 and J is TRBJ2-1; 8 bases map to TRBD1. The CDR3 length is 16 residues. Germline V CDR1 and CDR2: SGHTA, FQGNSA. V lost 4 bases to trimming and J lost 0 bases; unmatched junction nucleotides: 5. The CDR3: CASSSSRGPSYNEQFF. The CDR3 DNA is TGTGCCAGCAGCTCAAGCAGGGGGCCCTCCTACAATGAGCAGTTCTTC. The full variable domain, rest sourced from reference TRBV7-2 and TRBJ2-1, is GAGVSQSPSNKVTEKGKDVELRCDPISGHTALYWYRQSLGQGLEFLIYFQGNSAPDKSGLPSDRFSAERTGGSVSTLTIQRTQQEDSAVYLCASSSSRGPSYNEQFFGPGTRLTVL.

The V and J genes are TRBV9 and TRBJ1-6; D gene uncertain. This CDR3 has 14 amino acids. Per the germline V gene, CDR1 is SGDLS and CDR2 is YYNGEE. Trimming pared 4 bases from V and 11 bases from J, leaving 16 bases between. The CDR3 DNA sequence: TGTGCCAGCAGCTCATCAGTGGGGAATGCACCCCTCCACTTT. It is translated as CASSSSVGNAPLHF.

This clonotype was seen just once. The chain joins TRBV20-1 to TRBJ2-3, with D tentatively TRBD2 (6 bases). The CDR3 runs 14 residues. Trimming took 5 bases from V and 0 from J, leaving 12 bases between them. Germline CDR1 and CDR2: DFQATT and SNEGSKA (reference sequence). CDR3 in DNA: TGCAGTGCTCTGGGGGAGGAAAGCACAGATACGCAGTATTTT. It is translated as CSALGEESTDTQYF.

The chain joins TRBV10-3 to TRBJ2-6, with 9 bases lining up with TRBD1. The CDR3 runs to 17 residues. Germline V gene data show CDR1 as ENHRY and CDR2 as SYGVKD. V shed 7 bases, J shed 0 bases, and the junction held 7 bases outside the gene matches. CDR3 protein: CAIMETGGASGANVLTF. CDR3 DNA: TGTGCCATCATGGAGACAGGGGGAGCCTCTGGGGCCAACGTCCTGACTTTC.

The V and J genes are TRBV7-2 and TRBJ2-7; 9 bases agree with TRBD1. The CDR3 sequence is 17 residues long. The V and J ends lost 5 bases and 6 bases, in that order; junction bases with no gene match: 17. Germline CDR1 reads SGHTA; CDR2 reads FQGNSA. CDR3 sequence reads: CASSLTSTGTGIGEQYF. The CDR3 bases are TGTGCCAGCAGCCTTACTTCTACCGGGACAGGGATTGGCGAGCAGTACTTC.

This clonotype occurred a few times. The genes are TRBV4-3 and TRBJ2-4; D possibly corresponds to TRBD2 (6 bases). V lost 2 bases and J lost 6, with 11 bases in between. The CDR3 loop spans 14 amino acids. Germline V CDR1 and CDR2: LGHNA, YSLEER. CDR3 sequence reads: CASSQLGGLNIQYF. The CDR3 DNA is TGCGCCAGCAGCCAACTCGGGGGTTTAAACATTCAGTACTTC.

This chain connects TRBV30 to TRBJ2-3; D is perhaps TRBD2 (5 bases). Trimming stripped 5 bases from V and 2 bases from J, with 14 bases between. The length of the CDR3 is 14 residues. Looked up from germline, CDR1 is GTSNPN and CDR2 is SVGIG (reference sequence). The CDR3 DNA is TGTGCCTGGGCTGGTGCGGGTCTCACAGATACGCAGTATTTT. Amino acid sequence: CAWAGAGLTDTQYF.

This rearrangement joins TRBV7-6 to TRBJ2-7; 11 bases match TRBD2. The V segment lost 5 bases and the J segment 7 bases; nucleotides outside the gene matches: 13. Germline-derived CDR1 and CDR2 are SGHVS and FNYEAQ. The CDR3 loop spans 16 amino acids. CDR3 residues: CASSQGLAETLGEQYF. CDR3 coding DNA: TGTGCCAGCAGCCAGGGACTAGCGGAAACCCTGGGGGAGCAGTACTTC.